Listed below are T cell receptor beta chains from one sample, sequenced in a study of shared clonotypes between healthy human individuals. Sequencing was performed with immunoSEQ multiplex PCR; in TCRdb, only in-frame clones are kept and a portion is missing. Of around 1.9 million clones listed, roughly 91% are singletons. The sequencing sample was made of naive CD8+ T cells from PBMCs. All receptors come from a young man in good health. Some clones in this sample may be carry-over from other donors' samples. Both conserved end residues are trimmed from each CDR3. Rows may omit the clone size; those that give it use once, few, many or a size class.

abundance | j_gene | v_gene | CDR3aa
NA | TRBJ1-3 | TRBV7-9 | ASSLGVGTGGNTIY
NA | TRBJ2-7 | TRBV28 | ASTPMETGYYEQY
NA | TRBJ1-1 | TRBV4-2 | ASSQGLEAF
NA | TRBJ1-2 | TRBV5-5 | ASSLEDSSSGYT
NA | TRBJ1-2 | TRBV7-2 | ASSLGPGGFRGYGYT
NA | TRBJ2-3 | TRBV7-8 | ASSLGGTSGPQY
NA | TRBJ2-7 | TRBV5-1 | ASSLVGEGREQY
NA | TRBJ2-3 | TRBV9 | ASSGPPGVSTDTQY
NA | TRBJ2-7 | TRBV19 | ASSGAHGYEQY
NA | TRBJ1-1 | TRBV6-1 | ASDGNTEAF
NA | TRBJ2-1 | TRBV7-9 | ASTPGRLPNNEQF
NA | TRBJ2-7 | TRBV10-3 | AISDYSSYEQY
once | TRBJ2-1 | TRBV12-5 | ASGSQSGPSYNEQF
few | TRBJ1-1 | TRBV27 | ASSPRTVNTEAF
NA | TRBJ1-1 | TRBV9 | ASSVGGEDTEAF
NA | TRBJ2-7 | TRBV9 | ASSERPGTASYEQY
NA | TRBJ1-1 | TRBV5-5 | ASSSRQGKITEAF
NA | TRBJ1-1 | TRBV2 | ASRPGDTEAF
NA | TRBJ2-1 | TRBV28 | ASSYRDRVNNEQF
NA | TRBJ2-1 | TRBV7-3 | ASSLTICLAGFCEQF
NA | TRBJ2-2 | TRBV9 | ASSVATTGELF
NA | TRBJ2-3 | TRBV11-3 | ASSLSGNTDTQY
NA | TRBJ2-7 | TRBV28 | ASSLSILASGTYEQY
NA | TRBJ2-7 | TRBV27 | ASRQLTSGGLDEQY
NA | TRBJ2-3 | TRBV13 | ASSSRTSGSADTQY
NA | TRBJ2-3 | TRBV11-2 | ASSLTGGHTQY
NA | TRBJ2-7 | TRBV6-5 | ASSYVQFYEQY
NA | TRBJ2-1 | TRBV6-1 | ASSVRPKRENRNEQF
NA | TRBJ2-7 | TRBV6-5 | ASSYATRPSEQY
NA | TRBJ1-4 | TRBV15 | ATSRDQAVRREKLF
NA | TRBJ2-7 | TRBV28 | ASSLSDFLYEQY
NA | TRBJ2-1 | TRBV30 | AWSTIYSYNEQF
NA | TRBJ2-1 | TRBV2 | ASSGDSNNEQF
NA | NA | TRBV25-1 | ASSDWGYEQY
once | TRBJ2-1 | TRBV6-4 | ASRGRGGSYNEQF
NA | TRBJ2-5 | TRBV7-2 | ASSWTHSMRQETQY
NA | TRBJ1-1 | TRBV6-1 | ASSVVAGLQTEAF
NA | TRBJ1-1 | TRBV28 | ASSLWTGGLDTEAF
NA | TRBJ2-5 | TRBV11-2 | ASGGVRKETQY
NA | TRBJ2-2 | TRBV7-3 | ASSGTANTGELF
NA | TRBJ2-7 | TRBV2 | ASMNYGDSYEQY
NA | TRBJ1-6 | TRBV7-9 | ASSLIGYNSPLH
NA | TRBJ1-3 | TRBV7-3 | ASSLNRGPGNTIY
NA | TRBJ2-1 | TRBV19 | ASSYRGAGNEQF
NA | TRBJ2-6 | TRBV5-4 | ASSYDRQLRGANVLT
NA | TRBJ1-2 | TRBV27 | ASSSADRFSGYT
NA | TRBJ2-7 | TRBV5-1 | ASSLDRGPGYEQY
NA | TRBJ1-1 | TRBV10-3 | AIRSVGPNTEAF
NA | TRBJ2-1 | TRBV29-1 | SVGGTSGRRWLGGEQF
NA | TRBJ2-2 | TRBV5-5 | ASSSTDPRTGPGELF
NA | TRBJ2-7 | TRBV10-2 | ASSSEGRVSYEQY
NA | TRBJ2-1 | TRBV7-9 | ASSPTSGKFNEQF
NA | TRBJ1-4 | TRBV9 | ASSNPPGRPYEKLF
NA | TRBJ2-7 | TRBV30 | AWSVHSTMEQY
NA | TRBJ2-1 | TRBV18 | ASSPRVGVNEQF
NA | TRBJ2-6 | TRBV7-3 | ASSLVNSGANVLT
NA | TRBJ1-2 | TRBV6-6 | ASSLPGDRSNYGYT
NA | TRBJ1-4 | TRBV27 | ASRLTKDRVFEKLF
NA | TRBJ2-1 | TRBV19 | ASMGGRRYNEQF
NA | TRBJ2-1 | TRBV28 | ASSATGTGTGNEQF